This paragraph covers one TCR beta chain sequence. Antigen unknown. The record originates from a study of T cell responses to AZD1222 COVID-19 vaccine. Method: immunoSEQ multiplex PCR; TCRdb's copy keeps in-frame clones and lacks some. The table lists 150,000 to 190,000 clones, 85% to 95% of them singletons. Study observations and caveats: Two AZD1222 administrations were followed by greater Spike-specific TCR breadth and depth. Just a handful of people given AZD1222 tested seropositive at baseline.

The CDR3 sequence is 13 residues long. Trimming left V 3 bases short and J 2 bases short, with 7 bases between. Germline CDR1 is PRHDT and CDR2 is FYEKMQ (reference sequence). The sequencing here drew on peripheral blood, taken 28 days after the second AZD1222 dose. The source of this sequence is an adult who received the AZD1222 COVID-19 vaccine. J is TRBJ1-2 and V is TRBV13; D remains ambiguous. The CDR3 reads CASSFGQNYGYTF. For the CDR3, the DNA is TGTGCCAGCAGCTTCGGGCAGAACTATGGCTACACCTTC. Variable domain in full (rest from reference TRBV13 and TRBJ1-2): AAGVIQSPRHLIKEKRETATLKCYPIPRHDTVYWYQQGPGQDPQFLISFYEKMQSDKGSIPDRFSAQQFSDYHSELNMSSLELGDSALYFCASSFGQNYGYTFGSGTRLTVV.